The 11 T cell receptor beta chains below all came from one sample that was sequenced in a study of blood T cell repertoires in COVID-19 (dated by TCRdb to between 2020 and 2021). The library was produced with the immunoSEQ multiplex PCR assay. TCRdb carries this immuneACCESS record with in-frame sequences only. Its versions omit some clonotypes, under half of them owing to an unresolved V gene in the studies checked, with the rest unexplained. The sample has over 150,000 clones on record, about nine tenths of them singletons. The ten largest account for 2% to 2.5% of the sample. The specimen was PBMCs or T cells enriched from blood (not recorded which). The receptors here all came from a woman aged 25 to 39 who had recovered from COVID-19.

The chain combines TRBV19 with TRBJ1-5; 8 nucleotides agree with TRBD1. This CDR3 has 17 residues. The J segment lost 4 bases and the V segment lost 0 bases, leaving 8 bases of the junction unmatched. CDR1 is LNHDA, CDR2 SQIVND, per germline (reference sequence). The CDR3 is CASSIDRYGTGNQPQHF. CDR3 DNA: TGTGCCAGTAGTATAGATCGATACGGGACAGGTAATCAGCCCCAGCATTTT.

This chain connects TRBV30 to TRBJ1-3; no clear D gene. CDR1 GTSNPN and CDR2 SVGIG come from the germline V gene (reference sequence). The germline V and J ends were trimmed by 0 bases and 6 bases, with 6 bases remaining between them. This CDR3 has 12 residues. For the CDR3, the DNA is TGTGCCTGGAGTGTCGGTTTAAACACCATATATTTT. Its translation is CAWSVGLNTIYF.

The gene calls are TRBV14 and TRBJ2-5; 7 positions agree with TRBD1. Unmatched junction bases numbered 6, after V lost 5 bases and J lost 3 bases. This CDR3 contains 14 residues. Germline V gene lookup returns CDR1 SGHDN and CDR2 FVKESK. CDR3: CASSSPGTEETQYF. CDR3 bases: TGTGCCAGCAGCTCCCCCGGGACAGAAGAGACCCAGTACTTC.

The chain is built from TRBV6-5 and TRBJ2-7; maybe TRBD1 (5 bases). Trimming shortened V by 5 bases and J by 3 bases, and 11 bases separated the two germline ends. CDR3 length: 13 residues. Germline V gene sequence: CDR1 MNHEY, CDR2 SVGAGI. The CDR3 here is CASSRAGNYEQYF. The DNA for the CDR3 is TGTGCCAGCAGTCGGGCAGGGAACTACGAGCAGTACTTC.

The chain carries TRBV4-1 and TRBJ1-5; no clear D. The CDR3 runs 14 residues. Trimming left V 3 bases short and J 3 bases short, with 9 bases between. Germline V gene data show CDR1 as MGHRA and CDR2 as YSYEKL. CDR3 region: CASSQGPFNQPQHF. CDR3 sequence (DNA): TGCGCCAGCAGCCAGGGCCCGTTCAATCAGCCCCAGCATTTT.

J is TRBJ1-6 and V is TRBV27; D gene ambiguous. With 8 bases removed from V and 7 bases from J, the gap between germline ends came to 12 bases. Germline values: CDR1 MNHEY, CDR2 SMNVEV (reference sequence). This CDR3 has 13 residues. The CDR3 here is CASRSQPNSPLHF. The CDR3 bases are TGTGCCAGCCGGAGTCAGCCCAATTCACCCCTCCACTTT.

The chain has TRBV7-9 and TRBJ1-2, with a tentative D call TRBD1 (6 bases). Trimming stripped 3 bases from V and 0 bases from J, with 14 bases between. The CDR3 runs 16 residues. Germline V gene lookup returns CDR1 SEHNR and CDR2 FQNEAQ (reference sequence). CDR3 loop: CASSFVTGVTNYGYTF. The CDR3 DNA sequence: TGTGCCAGCAGCTTTGTGACAGGAGTAACTAACTATGGCTACACCTTC.

J is TRBJ2-1 and V is TRBV7-2; TRBD1 aligns across 9 bases. Germline CDR1 and CDR2: SGHTA and FQGNSA. V shed 5 bases and J 15 bases; nucleotides not matched to a gene: 5. The CDR3 contains 11 residues. CDR3 protein: CASSPGTGLFF. Here the CDR3 DNA reads TGTGCCAGCAGCCCCGGGACAGGGCTGTTCTTC.

The chain is built from TRBV2 and TRBJ1-5; TRBD1 matches at 7 bases. CDR1 and CDR2 from the germline V gene are SNHLY and FYNNEI. The CDR3 is 14 residues long. V shed 7 bases, J shed 6 bases, and the junction held 9 bases outside the gene matches. This CDR3 reads CASTKTGLGQPQHF. DNA of the CDR3: TGTGCCAGCACCAAGACAGGGCTAGGTCAGCCCCAGCATTTT.

The rearrangement links TRBV9 to TRBJ1-2; 9 bases are shared with TRBD1. CDR1 is SGDLS, CDR2 YYNGEE, per germline. This CDR3 is built from 17 residues. V lost 3 bases and J lost 1; bases outside the gene matches: 10. This CDR3 reads CASSAQLQGARNYGYTF. The CDR3 DNA reads as TGTGCCAGCAGCGCCCAACTACAGGGGGCGCGTAACTATGGCTACACCTTC.

The genes are TRBV5-1 and TRBJ1-1; the D gene is possibly TRBD1 (5 bases). CDR3 length: 14 amino acids. The ends were cut back, 4 bases at V and 1 base at J, with 11 bases in the middle. Germline CDR1 is SGHRS and CDR2 is YFSETQ. The CDR3 DNA reads as TGCGCCAGCAGCCTGGGACTGCCGAACACTGAAGCTTTCTTT. As protein: CASSLGLPNTEAFF.